This paragraph covers one T cell receptor (beta chain) sequence. Its cognate antigen is unknown. V trimming: 5 bases; J trimming: 8 bases; junction bases outside the gene matches: 7. This CDR3 spans 12 amino acids. Germline V gives CDR1 SQVTM, CDR2 ANQGSEA. The data were taken from a study of shared clonotypes between healthy human individuals. The wider study: Donors, aged 18 to 49, were two women and a few men.

Genomic DNA belonging to each subset was distributed in equal measure over several immunoSEQ plates. The repertoire was sequenced with immunoSEQ multiplex PCR; TCRdb's copy has only in-frame clones and lacks some. The sample consists of 2 million to 3 million clones, roughly 93% of them appearing once. Regarding the study as a whole: Rarefaction curves obtained for sorted subsets showed sequencing incomplete despite large depth.

The material sequenced was naive CD4+ T cells from PBMCs. The subset denotes: CD45RA+ positively selected. The clonotype was recovered from a man younger than 35 in good health. Some clones in this sample may be carry-over from other donors' samples. This chain links TRBV29-1 with TRBJ1-2; 8 positions match TRBD1. This chain's CDR3 is CSVTGQGGGYTF. The CDR3 DNA reads TGCAGCGTTACCGGACAGGGTGGAGGCTACACCTTC.